This T cell receptor (beta chain) emerged from a study of CD8 T cells in ankylosing spondylitis. Study-wide findings and caveats: There were earlier reports of some motif variants in reactive arthritis synovial fluid and blood. With a CD8+ phenotype, disease-linked clones were relatively rare in peripheral blood. Among TCR beta sequences, a motif of roughly 8 highly homologous variants appeared characteristic of ankylosing spondylitis blood.

This clonotype has a handful of counts. Its antigen is unidentified. V gave up 4 bases and J gave up 4 bases; unmatched junction bases: 10. Germline V gene data show CDR1 as SGDLS and CDR2 as YYNGEE. The CDR3 sequence is 16 residues long. Libraries for TCR beta were made by quantitative 5'-RACE with molecular barcodes. Using its own MiXCR run on the 5' RACE reads, TCRdb lists one record per CDR3 protein. The table shows about 220,000 distinct CDR3 sequences, with around 16% occurring only once. The rearrangement uses TRBV9 and TRBJ2-3, with 9 nucleotides matching TRBD2. The sequenced sample was blood, either unsorted or a sorted T cell fraction (not recorded which). The TCR comes from a male donor with ankylosing spondylitis. In DNA, the CDR3 is TGTGCCAGCAGCATACGACCCGGGACTAGCTCAGATACGCAGTATTTT. Translated: CASSIRPGTSSDTQYF.